This TCR beta chain came from a study of OX40 agonist ivuxolimab in advanced cancers. Study background: Every patient in dose escalation had hepatocellular carcinoma, melanoma, renal cell or head and neck cancer. Having had anti-PD-1, anti-PD-L1 or anti-CTLA-4 therapy before was allowed, and more than 35% had some.

This table comes from immunoSEQ multiplex PCR, and its TCRdb copy is limited to in-frame clones, with some not included. The sample comprises 80,000 to 85,000 clones, just over 85% of which are singletons, and roughly 6% rests with the top ten. Details on this clone: The target antigen is unknown.

Study-level findings and limits: In the 0.1-3.0 mg/kg groups, partial responders showed among the lowest expansion.

CDR3 length equals 12 residues. Trimming took 2 bases from V and 5 from J, leaving 7 bases between them. From germline, CDR1 is MNHEY and CDR2 SVGAGI. Cycle 7 day 1, cycle 4 day 1, and baseline were the timepoints at which blood was sampled. The chain is built from TRBV6-5 and TRBJ2-7; D is uncertain. The sequenced sample was CD4+ or CD8+ T cells sorted from blood, obtained in a trial of the OX40 agonist ivuxolimab. This clonotype was sampled from an adult with an advanced solid tumor such as melanoma, head and neck, liver or kidney cancer. CDR3 in amino acids: CASSYKGHEQYF. CDR3 coding DNA: TGTGCCAGCAGTTACAAGGGCCACGAGCAGTACTTC.